These 27 T cell receptor beta chains were sequenced from one sample in a study of cytomegalovirus exposure and HLA in healthy donors. Both 60 Vbeta primers and 13 Jbeta primers went into the PCR. This table comes from immunoSEQ multiplex PCR, and its TCRdb copy is limited to in-frame clones, with some not included. The table has some 200,000 clones, 80% to 85% seen once. Sequences were obtained from PBMCs. Receptor source: a woman aged 18-29 years in good health and CMV-seronegative.

The rearrangement uses TRBV11-2 and TRBJ1-2; a possible D gene is TRBD1 (5 bases). This CDR3 region has 16 residues. Germline V gene sequence: CDR1 SGHAT, CDR2 FQNNGV. Trimming shortened V by 4 bases and J by 0 bases, and 15 bases separated the two germline ends. The CDR3 is CASSSSGGGSNYGYTF. The CDR3 nucleotides are TGTGCCAGCAGCTCGAGCGGGGGGGGGTCTAACTATGGCTACACCTTC.

The CDR3, as DNA: TGTGCCAGCTCACCATACGGGACAGGGGCCGGGGCTGAAGCTTTCTTT. This codes for CASSPYGTGAGAEAFF. The chain is built from TRBV18 and TRBJ1-1; 10 nucleotides match TRBD1. V lost 2 bases and J lost 6; bases outside the gene matches: 9. The germline CDR1 and CDR2 sequences are KGHSH and LQKENI. This CDR3 contains 16 residues.

V is TRBV9 and J is TRBJ2-3, with D perhaps TRBD2 (6 bases). CDR1 SGDLS and CDR2 YYNGEE come from the germline V gene. The CDR3 consists of 15 residues. Trimming took 7 bases from V and 5 from J, leaving 20 bases between them. The CDR3 sequence is CASGQGAGWGDTQYF. CDR3 nucleotide sequence: TGTGCCAGCGGACAAGGGGCGGGGTGGGGAGATACGCAGTATTTT.

This clone was found a few times. V usage is TRBV28 and J usage is TRBJ2-5; 10 nucleotides match TRBD2. The ends lost 6 bases at V and 1 base at J; junction bases unmatched: 8. The CDR3 sequence is 16 residues long. Per the germline V gene, CDR1 is MDHEN and CDR2 is SYDVKM. DNA of the CDR3: TGTGCCAGCAGGCATCACGGACTAGCGGTCCAAGAGACCCAGTACTTC. Encoded protein: CASRHHGLAVQETQYF. The whole variable domain, remainder taken from reference TRBV28 and TRBJ2-5, is DVKVTQSSRYLVKRTGEKVFLECVQDMDHENMFWYRQDPGLGLRLIYFSYDVKMKEKGDIPEGYSVSREKKERFSLILESASTNQTSMYLCASRHHGLAVQETQYFGPGTRLLVL.

With regard to this clone: Different DNA sequences within this sample yield the same CDR3. V usage is TRBV19 and J usage is TRBJ1-5; D remains ambiguous. Germline CDR1 reads LNHDA; CDR2 reads SQIVND (reference sequence). Trimming shortened V by 3 bases and J by 6 bases, and 9 bases separated the two germline ends. The CDR3 has 13 amino acids. CDR3 in DNA: TGTGCCAGTAGTATGACGGGAGTTCAGCCCCAGCATTTT. Translation gives CASSMTGVQPQHF.

This clone was seen a few times. The chain recombines TRBV27 with TRBJ1-6; D is ambiguous. Germline V gene data show CDR1 as MNHEY and CDR2 as SMNVEV (reference sequence). The CDR3 runs 14 residues. Trimming shortened V by 7 bases and J by 2 bases, and 9 bases separated the two germline ends. This CDR3 reads CASNESPYNSPLHF. For the CDR3, the DNA is TGTGCCAGCAATGAGTCCCCCTATAATTCACCCCTCCACTTT.

The chain combines TRBV18 with TRBJ1-4; D is unclear. V was trimmed by 4 bases and J by 8 bases, leaving 14 bases between them. The CDR3 extends over 14 amino acids. The germline V gene has CDR1 KGHSH and CDR2 LQKENI. As DNA, the CDR3 is TGTGCCAGCTCACAAACACAAAGCGCCGAAAAACTGTTTTTT. It codes for CASSQTQSAEKLFF.

This clone was found once. The J gene is TRBJ2-7, the V gene TRBV7-9; 7 nucleotides line up with TRBD2. This CDR3 comprises 13 residues. The germline V gene has CDR1 SEHNR and CDR2 FQNEAQ (reference sequence). V lost 10 bases and J lost 5; bases outside the gene matches: 11. The CDR3 DNA reads as TGTGCCACCCTCGGGGGGATACCCAACGAGCAGTACTTC. It is translated as CATLGGIPNEQYF.

V usage is TRBV11-2 and J usage is TRBJ2-7; D is unresolved. CDR1 SGHAT and CDR2 FQNNGV come from the germline V gene. This CDR3 contains 14 residues. Trimming took off 4 bases at V and 3 bases at J, with 13 bases between the two ends. This CDR3 is CASSSQEPRYEQYF. CDR3 sequence (DNA): TGTGCCAGCAGCTCCCAGGAACCCCGCTACGAGCAGTACTTC. The full variable domain, with the rest looked up from reference TRBV11-2 and TRBJ2-7, is EAGVAQSPRYKIIEKRQSVAFWCNPISGHATLYWYQQILGQGPKLLIQFQNNGVVDDSQLPKDRFSAERLKGVDSTLKIQPAKLEDSAVYLCASSSQEPRYEQYFGPGTRLTVT.

V is TRBV5-1 and J is TRBJ2-3; a possible D gene is TRBD2 (6 bases). Between the trimmed V and J ends, which lost 6 bases and 0 bases, there was a span of 14 bases. This CDR3 is built from 15 residues. CDR1 SGHRS and CDR2 YFSETQ come from the germline V gene. The CDR3 loop is CASNNGGTSTDTQYF. CDR3 coding DNA: TGCGCCAGCAACAACGGGGGTACTAGCACAGATACGCAGTATTTT.

This sequence joins TRBV5-1 and TRBJ2-3, with TRBD1 matching 8 bases. The J segment lost 6 bases and the V segment lost 4 bases, leaving 7 bases of the junction unmatched. There are 14 residues in the CDR3. Looked up from germline, CDR1 is SGHRS and CDR2 is YFSETQ. The CDR3 bases are TGCGCCAGCAGCCCTGACAGGGGTGGTGATACGCAGTATTTT. Its protein product is CASSPDRGGDTQYF.

This rearrangement joins TRBV27 to TRBJ2-7; the match to TRBD1 covers 8 bases. The CDR3 length is 16 residues. Germline V gene data show CDR1 as MNHEY and CDR2 as SMNVEV (reference sequence). Trimming cost V 5 bases and J 2 bases; bases outside gene matches: 11. CDR3 DNA: TGTGCCAGCAGTACGCCGTTAAAGGACAGGGCCTACGAGCAGTACTTC. Translated: CASSTPLKDRAYEQYF.

The chain joins TRBV27 to TRBJ1-1; the match to TRBD1 covers 7 bases. The CDR3 runs 13 residues. The junction had 2 bases not matched to a gene; V was cut back by 2 bases and J by 5 bases. CDR1 and CDR2 (germline): MNHEY, SMNVEV (reference sequence). For the CDR3, the DNA is TGTGCCAGCAGTTTAAAGGGGGCGACTGAAGCTTTCTTT. Translating gives CASSLKGATEAFF.

This sequence joins TRBV14 and TRBJ2-7, with a possible D match to TRBD1 (6 bases). V was pared by 1 base and J by 5 bases, with 15 bases between. The CDR3 consists of 15 residues. The germline CDR1 and CDR2 sequences are SGHDN and FVKESK. DNA of the CDR3: TGTGCCAGCAGCCAAGGGGGTTCAGGGGCTCACGAGCAGTACTTC. Residues: CASSQGGSGAHEQYF.

This clone was recorded only once. V usage is TRBV6-4 and J usage is TRBJ1-3; 7 nucleotides align to TRBD1. The CDR3 has 15 residues. Trimming cost V 6 bases and J 0 bases; bases outside gene matches: 5. Germline V gene sequence: CDR1 MRHNA, CDR2 SNTAGT. The chain's CDR3 is CASRMRQGSGNTIYF. For the CDR3, the DNA is TGTGCCAGCAGAATGAGACAGGGCTCTGGAAACACCATATATTTT.

This clone was counted only a few times. This chain links TRBV29-1 with TRBJ2-1; D may be TRBD1 (5 bases). This CDR3 region has 14 residues. Germline V gene data show CDR1 as SQVTM and CDR2 as ANQGSEA. The germline V and J ends were trimmed by 1 base and 5 bases, with 12 bases remaining between them. The CDR3 loop is CSVEGLDRHNEQFF. CDR3 coding DNA: TGCAGCGTTGAAGGCCTTGACAGACACAATGAGCAGTTCTTC.

The rearrangement links TRBV19 to TRBJ2-7, with 12 positions matching TRBD2. CDR1 and CDR2 (germline): LNHDA, SQIVND (reference sequence). Trimming cost V 6 bases and J 0 bases; bases outside gene matches: 9. This CDR3 has 17 residues. The DNA for the CDR3 is TGTGCCAGTAGGGGGACTAGCGGGCCTGATAGCTCCTACGAGCAGTACTTC. This codes for CASRGTSGPDSSYEQYF.

This chain connects TRBV7-9 to TRBJ2-7, with D tentatively TRBD2 (5 bases). The CDR3 runs to 13 residues. CDR1 is SEHNR, CDR2 FQNEAQ, per germline (reference sequence). V gave up 8 bases and J gave up 8 bases, with 19 bases separating them. The CDR3 here is CASARTGSEKQYF. The DNA of the CDR3 is TGTGCCAGCGCCCGAACGGGGAGCGAAAAGCAGTACTTC. Variable domain in full (rest from reference TRBV7-9 and TRBJ2-7): DTGVSQNPRHKITKRGQNVTFRCDPISEHNRLYWYRQTLGQGPEFLTYFQNEAQLEKSRLLSDRFSAERPKGSFSTLEIQRTEQGDSAMYLCASARTGSEKQYFGPGTRLTVT.

In this sample, this clone turned up a few times. This sequence joins TRBV7-9 and TRBJ2-5; 7 positions match TRBD1. Germline V gene lookup returns CDR1 SEHNR and CDR2 FQNEAQ (reference sequence). The CDR3 has 14 residues. V shed 6 bases, J shed 1 base, and the junction held 5 bases outside the gene matches. Written as DNA, the CDR3 is TGTGCCAGCAGGGGACAGTACCTCCAAGAGACCCAGTACTTC. Translating gives CASRGQYLQETQYF. Using reference TRBV7-9 and TRBJ2-5 for the parts outside the CDR3, the full variable domain is DTGVSQNPRHKITKRGQNVTFRCDPISEHNRLYWYRQTLGQGPEFLTYFQNEAQLEKSRLLSDRFSAERPKGSFSTLEIQRTEQGDSAMYLCASRGQYLQETQYFGPGTRLLVL.

This chain uses TRBV6-1 with TRBJ2-7; D perhaps matches TRBD1 (6 bases). Per the germline V gene, CDR1 is MNHNS and CDR2 is SASEGT. The length of the CDR3 is 13 residues. V lost 9 bases and J lost 4, with 16 bases in between. The CDR3 region has the DNA TGTGCCAGTTTCCTGGACAGAAATTACGAGCAGTACTTC. Translation gives CASFLDRNYEQYF.

The chain couples TRBV18 to TRBJ1-3; unclear D gene. The CDR3 sequence is 13 residues long. CDR1 is KGHSH, CDR2 LQKENI, per germline. Trimming removed 3 bases at V and 2 bases at J, with 5 bases between. In DNA form, the CDR3 reads TGTGCCAGCTCACCGGCAGCTGGAAACACCATATATTTT. This translates into CASSPAAGNTIYF. The entire variable domain, with the rest obtained from reference TRBV18 and TRBJ1-3, is as follows: NAGVMQNPRHLVRRRGQEARLRCSPMKGHSHVYWYRQLPEEGLKFMVYLQKENIIDESGMPKERFSAEFPKEGPSILRIQQVVRGDSAAYFCASSPAAGNTIYFGEGSWLTVV.

This clone has just one count. The CDR3 DNA reads as TGTGCCAGCAGTAGAGACGGCCCCCTCCTAGTGCAGTACTTC. Protein sequence: CASSRDGPLLVQYF. The chain uses TRBV27 and TRBJ2-7; D gene ambiguous. Germline lookup yields CDR1 MNHEY and CDR2 SMNVEV (reference sequence). V was shortened by 5 bases and J by 9 bases, with 20 bases between the two germline ends. The CDR3 consists of 14 residues.

This clone showed up just a few times. This chain connects TRBV6-6 to TRBJ2-5; 8 bases are a match to TRBD2. The CDR3 length is 14 residues. V gave up 5 bases and J gave up 5 bases; unmatched junction bases: 7. Germline values: CDR1 MNHNY, CDR2 SVGAGI (reference sequence). Here the CDR3 reads CASSPPGLGETQYF. In DNA form, the CDR3 reads TGTGCCAGCAGTCCTCCGGGACTAGGGGAGACCCAGTACTTC.

This chain links TRBV25-1 with TRBJ1-1; a weak D match, TRBD1 (5 bases). In germline, CDR1 is MGHDK, CDR2 SYGVNS. This CDR3 has 14 residues. Trimming took off 5 bases at V and 1 base at J, with 11 bases between the two ends. The CDR3, as DNA: TGTGCCAGCAGTAAGGGGCACCAGAACACTGAAGCTTTCTTT. Protein product: CASSKGHQNTEAFF.

The chain carries TRBV7-6 and TRBJ1-2, with D maybe TRBD1 (6 bases). Trimming removed 2 bases from V and 1 base from J, with 11 bases in between. The germline CDR1 and CDR2 sequences are SGHVS and FNYEAQ. CDR3 length: 15 residues. CDR3 amino acids: CASSLNTGSNYGYTF. CDR3 in DNA: TGTGCCAGCAGCTTAAACACAGGGAGTAACTATGGCTACACCTTC. Full variable domain (outside the CDR3, taken from reference TRBV7-6 and TRBJ1-2): GAGVSQSPRYKVTKRGQDVALRCDPISGHVSLYWYRQALGQGPEFLTYFNYEAQQDKSGLPNDRFSAERPEGSISTLTIQRTEQRDSAMYRCASSLNTGSNYGYTFGSGTRLTVV.

The rearrangement joins TRBV2 to TRBJ2-2; 10 bases line up with TRBD2. The length of the CDR3 is 14 residues. V lost 7 bases, J lost 6 bases, and 5 bases stayed unmatched. Germline-derived CDR1 and CDR2 are SNHLY and FYNNEI. CDR3 DNA: TGTGCCAGCATTAGCGGGAGGAGGGCCGGGGAGCTGTTTTTT. It encodes CASISGRRAGELFF. Combining the CDR3 with reference TRBV2 and TRBJ2-2 gives the whole variable domain EPEVTQTPSHQVTQMGQEVILRCVPISNHLYFYWYRQILGQKVEFLVSFYNNEISEKSEIFDDQFSVERPDGSNFTLKIRSTKLEDSAMYFCASISGRRAGELFFGEGSRLTVL.

This sequence joins TRBV7-2 and TRBJ2-7; TRBD2 agrees at 7 bases. Trimming took 8 bases from V and 3 from J; bases not matched to a gene: 7. The CDR3 covers 13 residues. Per germline, CDR1 SGHTA and CDR2 FQGNSA. The CDR3 coding sequence is TGTGCCAGCGGAATAGCGGGCTTCTACGAGCAGTACTTC. It translates to CASGIAGFYEQYF. Using reference TRBV7-2 and TRBJ2-7 for the parts outside the CDR3, the full variable domain is GAGVSQSPSNKVTEKGKDVELRCDPISGHTALYWYRQSLGQGLEFLIYFQGNSAPDKSGLPSDRFSAERTGGSVSTLTIQRTQQEDSAVYLCASGIAGFYEQYFGPGTRLTVT.